The 8 T cell receptor beta chains reported below all come from one sample, sequenced in a study of T-cell reconstitution after alpha-beta-depleted transplantation in children. TCRbeta library preparation incorporated unique molecular identifiers. TCRdb processed the PCR reads anew with MiXCR; each CDR3 protein has one entry. The repertoire includes fewer than 500,000 distinct CDR3 sequences, 43% of them detected once, and approximately 25% sits in the top ten. The starting material was PBMCs, obtained before TCRalphabeta/CD19-depleted stem cell transplant. The receptors shown here come from a girl aged 2 to 10 with aplastic anemia, due to receive a stem cell transplant.

The sample holds a few counts of this clonotype. The chain recombines TRBV28 with TRBJ2-5; the D gene could be TRBD1 or TRBD2 (5 bases each). The V gene's germline CDR1 is MDHEN and CDR2 SYDVKM. V lost 3 bases and J 5 bases, leaving 19 bases between the germline ends. The CDR3 totals 16 residues. CDR3 DNA sequence: TGTGCCAGCAGTTTCCCTAGGGACCTCGGCGGGGAGACCCAGTACTTC. Protein product: CASSFPRDLGGETQYF.

This clonotype came up a few times. The chain employs TRBV24-1 and TRBJ2-7, with D tentatively TRBD1 (5 bases). Trimming took off 3 bases at V and 12 bases at J, with 17 bases between the two ends. CDR1 and CDR2 (germline): KGHDR, SFDVKD. The CDR3 has 13 amino acids. CDR3 amino acids: CATSDPQKKGWYF. The CDR3 coding sequence is TGTGCCACCAGTGATCCTCAAAAAAAGGGGTGGTACTTC.

This clonotype was observed at least ten times. V usage is TRBV7-2 and J usage is TRBJ1-1; 8 bases fit TRBD1. Germline CDR1 is SGHTA and CDR2 is FQGNSA. This CDR3 has 15 residues. Trimming at V came to 0 bases and at J to 4 bases, leaving 4 bases not matched to a gene. CDR3 nucleotide sequence: TGTGCCAGCAGCTTAGCATTTGGACAGGGCACTGAAGCTTTCTTT. Protein product: CASSLAFGQGTEAFF.

CDR3 amino acids: CASSPGTSHTDTQYF. As DNA, the CDR3 is TGCGCCAGCAGCCCCGGGACAAGCCACACAGATACGCAGTATTTT. This rearrangement joins TRBV5-1 to TRBJ2-3, with D perhaps matching TRBD1 (6 bases). The CDR3 totals 15 residues. Germline assignment: CDR1 SGHRS and CDR2 YFSETQ. Trimming took 4 bases from V and 2 from J, leaving 14 bases between them.

This clonotype was detected many times. The rearrangement links TRBV4-1 to TRBJ2-3, with TRBD2 as a possible D gene (6 bases). The CDR3 is 14 amino acids. Trimming removed 7 bases at V and 1 base at J, with 12 bases between. CDR1 and CDR2 from the germline V gene are MGHRA and YSYEKL. Written as DNA, the CDR3 is TGCGCCAGCACCCCGGGACTTCGCACAGATACGCAGTATTTT. Translating it yields CASTPGLRTDTQYF.

This clonotype was seen at least ten times. The V and J genes are TRBV5-1 and TRBJ2-7; the match to TRBD2 covers 9 bases. From germline, CDR1 is SGHRS and CDR2 YFSETQ. This CDR3 is 16 amino acids long. J gave up 2 bases and V 0 bases, and 6 bases lay outside the gene matches. The CDR3: CASSLARTSVTYEQYF. The CDR3 DNA reads TGCGCCAGCAGCTTGGCCAGGACTAGCGTTACCTACGAGCAGTACTTC.

This chain connects TRBV5-1 to TRBJ2-1, with 14 bases that match TRBD2. Germline CDR1 reads SGHRS; CDR2 reads YFSETQ. V dropped 4 bases and J dropped 8; count of bases not matched to a gene: 5. The CDR3 covers 15 residues. CDR3 protein: CASSPTSGGAYEQFF. DNA for the CDR3: TGCGCCAGCAGCCCGACTAGCGGGGGGGCGTATGAGCAGTTCTTC.

This clonotype was observed a handful of times. The chain recombines TRBV5-1 with TRBJ2-2; D is perhaps TRBD2 (7 bases). In germline, CDR1 is SGHRS, CDR2 YFSETQ. V was trimmed by 5 bases and J by 3 bases, leaving 17 bases between them. The CDR3 has 16 residues. This CDR3 reads CASRGGAISYTGELFF. CDR3 in DNA: TGCGCCAGCAGAGGGGGGGCCATTTCCTACACCGGGGAGCTGTTTTTT.